These 5 T cell receptor beta chains share one sample of origin, sequenced in a study of Ad26.COV2.S vaccination and SARS-CoV-2 variants. Treatment here: approximately 18 received Ad26.COV2.S at low or high dose, single or two shots; about 5 received placebo; per-sample allocation not given. Sample collection was performed on day 63 after the first vaccine or placebo injection. Profiling relied on immunoSEQ multiplex PCR, and the TCRdb table lists in-frame clones only, not all of them. The repertoire holds hundreds of thousands of clones, with roughly 90% as singletons. The sequences come from peripheral blood, collected in a trial of Ad26.COV2.S vaccine versus placebo. The receptors derive from a person aged 18-60 years who received the Ad26.COV2.S COVID-19 vaccine or a placebo.

This clone appeared a single time. The genes are TRBV10-3 and TRBJ2-3; D ambiguous. CDR1 ENHRY and CDR2 SYGVKD come from the germline V gene. V lost 5 bases, J lost 1 base, and 13 bases lay in between. The CDR3 spans 15 residues. The CDR3 spells CAISLAAGGTDTQYF. DNA for the CDR3: TGTGCCATCAGTTTAGCAGCTGGGGGCACAGATACGCAGTATTTT.

The chain combines TRBV27 with TRBJ2-7, with 7 bases that match TRBD1. Trimming at V came to 2 bases and at J to 6 bases, leaving 10 bases not matched to a gene. CDR1 is MNHEY and CDR2 is SMNVEV in the germline V gene (reference sequence). The CDR3 sequence is 15 residues long. CDR3 in amino acids: CASSLTTGVSGEQYF. The CDR3 DNA sequence: TGTGCCAGCAGTTTAACTACAGGGGTTTCGGGCGAGCAGTACTTC.

V gene TRBV19 combines with J gene TRBJ1-5; D unresolved. CDR3 length equals 14 residues. V lost 7 bases to trimming and J lost 1 base, with 11 bases between them. Germline lookup yields CDR1 LNHDA and CDR2 SQIVND (reference sequence). As DNA, the CDR3 is TGTGCCAGTATGACGGGAGCAAGCAATCAGCCCCAGCATTTT. It specifies CASMTGASNQPQHF.

This rearrangement joins TRBV25-1 to TRBJ1-1; D is unresolved. Trimming shortened V by 7 bases and J by 0 bases, and 15 bases separated the two germline ends. The germline gives CDR1 MGHDK, CDR2 SYGVNS. The CDR3 is 15 amino acids. CDR3 sequence reads: CASIGEPPMNTEAFF. Written as DNA, the CDR3 is TGTGCCAGCATCGGTGAGCCGCCTATGAACACTGAAGCTTTCTTT.

The sample holds a few counts of this clone. The chain combines TRBV19 with TRBJ2-7, with 11 bases matching TRBD2. Germline CDR1 reads LNHDA; CDR2 reads SQIVND (reference sequence). J was trimmed by 0 bases and V by 6 bases; bases with no gene match: 7. CDR3 length: 16 amino acids. CDR3 in amino acids: CASRSSGTSGSYEQYF. The DNA for the CDR3 is TGTGCCAGTAGAAGTTCCGGGACTAGCGGCTCCTACGAGCAGTACTTC.